The 14 T cell receptor beta chains listed next were all sequenced from one sample in a study of CD8 T cells in ankylosing spondylitis. TCRdb passed the 5' RACE reads through MiXCR, listing each CDR3 protein once. The data show approximately 45,000 distinct CDR3 sequences, approximately 10% seen once. Sequences were obtained from blood, either unsorted or a sorted T cell fraction (not recorded which). The receptors were sampled from a male donor with ankylosing spondylitis or in good health (not recorded which).

This clonotype was recorded a few times. The V and J genes are TRBV11-2 and TRBJ2-7; D not resolved. Germline CDR1 and CDR2: SGHAT and FQNNGV. The CDR3 has 14 amino acids. The ends were cut back, 5 bases at V and 1 base at J, with 12 bases in the middle. The DNA of the CDR3 is TGTGCCAGCAGCCAAACTGGTCTATCCTACGAGCAGTACTTC. Encoded protein: CASSQTGLSYEQYF.

This clonotype was seen many times. The chain links TRBV12-3 or TRBV12-4 to TRBJ2-4, with D possibly matching TRBD2 (6 bases). CDR3 length: 15 amino acids. Trimming shortened V by 6 bases and J by 0 bases, and 12 bases separated the two germline ends. This chain's CDR3 is CASRTRALAKNIQYF. The DNA of the CDR3 is TGTGCCAGCAGGACTAGAGCGCTAGCCAAAAACATTCAGTACTTC.

This clonotype came up many times. The rearrangement joins TRBV5-1 to TRBJ2-7; either TRBD1 or TRBD2 may supply D (5 bases each). CDR1 and CDR2 (germline): SGHRS, YFSETQ. This CDR3 comprises 16 residues. Trimming removed 0 bases from V and 1 base from J, with 14 bases in between. The CDR3 here is CASSLVGTEYSYEQYF. CDR3 DNA sequence: TGCGCCAGCAGCTTGGTGGGGACGGAATATTCCTACGAGCAGTACTTC.

There are many counts of this clonotype. The rearrangement joins TRBV12-5 to TRBJ1-1; 7 bases are shared with TRBD1. V was pared by 5 bases and J by 9 bases, with 6 bases of the junction left unmatched. Germline V gives CDR1 LGHNT, CDR2 FRNRAP. The CDR3 has 12 residues. The CDR3 DNA reads as TGTGCTAGTGGTATGGGGACAGACAAAGCTTTCTTT. Amino acid sequence: CASGMGTDKAFF.

There are many counts of this clonotype. This chain links TRBV5-1 with TRBJ1-1; no firm D call. Germline CDR1 and CDR2: SGHRS and YFSETQ. Between the trimmed V and J ends, which lost 4 bases and 0 bases, there was a span of 7 bases. The CDR3 has 13 amino acids. The DNA for the CDR3 is TGCGCCAGCAGCCCGAGGGTGAACACTGAAGCTTTCTTT. Amino acid sequence: CASSPRVNTEAFF.

Comments on this clonotype: A read error may be the cause here, since a much bigger clone is one base away. The chain carries TRBV3-1 and TRBJ2-7, with D perhaps matching TRBD1 (5 bases). The germline V gene has CDR1 LGHDT and CDR2 YNNKEL (reference sequence). The CDR3 length is 15 residues. CDR3 bases: TGTGTCAGCAGCCAAGACCTTATACAGGTCAACGAGCAGTACTTC. Its translation is CVSSQDLIQVNEQYF.

In this sample, this clonotype turned up many times. The chain carries TRBV12-3 or TRBV12-4 and TRBJ1-1, with D unresolved. V lost 2 bases and J lost 5, with 15 bases in between. CDR3 length: 15 residues. The CDR3 DNA is TGTGCCAGCAGTTTATGGGGTCAGGCTGGGACTGAAGCTTTCTTT. The encoded protein is CASSLWGQAGTEAFF.

Many counts were recorded for this clonotype. The chain carries TRBV4-2 and TRBJ2-1; 8 bases fit TRBD2. This CDR3 contains 15 residues. The germline gives CDR1 LGHNA, CDR2 YNFKEQ. After removal of 2 bases from V and 7 bases from J, the junction contained 7 bases not matched to a gene. The CDR3 spells CASSQILAGTNEQFF. The CDR3 DNA is TGTGCCAGCAGCCAAATATTAGCGGGAACAAATGAGCAGTTCTTC.

This clonotype was seen many times. V and J are TRBV7-2 and TRBJ1-1; D gene unclear. The V gene's germline CDR1 is SGHTA and CDR2 FQGNSA. V was cut by 3 bases and J by 1 base, with 12 bases left in between. CDR3 length: 15 residues. The CDR3 region has the DNA TGTGCCAGCAGCTTCCCCGAGAATCCGAACACTGAAGCTTTCTTT. Translation: CASSFPENPNTEAFF.

This clonotype was seen at least ten times. The rearrangement uses TRBV3-1 and TRBJ1-1; D call uncertain. This CDR3 region has 12 residues. Per germline, CDR1 LGHDT and CDR2 YNNKEL (reference sequence). V was cut by 4 bases and J by 1 base, with 4 bases left in between. The CDR3 protein is CASSPRNTEAFF. CDR3 nucleotides: TGTGCCAGCAGCCCCAGGAACACTGAAGCTTTCTTT.

This clonotype was found a few times. V gene TRBV5-1 combines with J gene TRBJ2-2; 8 bases map to TRBD1. J lost 6 bases, V lost 3 bases, and 10 bases had no gene match. This CDR3 is built from 16 residues. From germline, CDR1 is SGHRS and CDR2 YFSETQ. CDR3 in amino acids: CASSWTGTQGSGELFF. The CDR3 DNA reads TGCGCCAGCAGCTGGACAGGGACCCAAGGGTCCGGGGAGCTGTTTTTT.

This clonotype has just a few counts. CDR3 loop: CASRKGTGSYEQYF. The DNA for the CDR3 is TGTGCCAGCAGAAAGGGGACAGGAAGCTACGAGCAGTACTTC. The chain is built from TRBV6-1 and TRBJ2-7; 8 bases align to TRBD1. Germline assignment: CDR1 MNHNS and CDR2 SASEGT. V dropped 6 bases and J dropped 3; count of bases not matched to a gene: 7. CDR3 size: 14 residues.

This clonotype was picked up many times. The CDR3 loop is CASSLAPGQPSSVKETQYF. The CDR3 DNA follows: TGTGCCAGCAGCTTAGCCCCGGGACAGCCCTCGTCCGTCAAGGAGACCCAGTACTTC. The gene calls are TRBV7-2 and TRBJ2-5, with 7 nucleotides matching TRBD1. The CDR3 has 19 residues. CDR1 SGHTA and CDR2 FQGNSA come from the germline V gene. Trimming at V came to 0 bases and at J to 5 bases, leaving 18 bases not matched to a gene. Supplemented by reference TRBV7-2 and TRBJ2-5, the full variable domain reads GAGVSQSPSNKVTEKGKDVELRCDPISGHTALYWYRQSLGQGLEFLIYFQGNSAPDKSGLPSDRFSAERTGGSVSTLTIQRTQQEDSAVYLCASSLAPGQPSSVKETQYFGPGTRLLVL.

This clonotype was detected many times. The rearrangement links TRBV3-1 to TRBJ2-1; TRBD2 matches at 10 bases. V shed 7 bases, J shed 11 bases, and the junction held 8 bases outside the gene matches. The CDR3 is 13 amino acids. Germline V gene data show CDR1 as LGHDT and CDR2 as YNNKEL (reference sequence). The CDR3 spells CASKVAGGPKQFF. CDR3 DNA sequence: TGTGCCAGCAAGGTAGCGGGGGGCCCTAAGCAGTTCTTC.